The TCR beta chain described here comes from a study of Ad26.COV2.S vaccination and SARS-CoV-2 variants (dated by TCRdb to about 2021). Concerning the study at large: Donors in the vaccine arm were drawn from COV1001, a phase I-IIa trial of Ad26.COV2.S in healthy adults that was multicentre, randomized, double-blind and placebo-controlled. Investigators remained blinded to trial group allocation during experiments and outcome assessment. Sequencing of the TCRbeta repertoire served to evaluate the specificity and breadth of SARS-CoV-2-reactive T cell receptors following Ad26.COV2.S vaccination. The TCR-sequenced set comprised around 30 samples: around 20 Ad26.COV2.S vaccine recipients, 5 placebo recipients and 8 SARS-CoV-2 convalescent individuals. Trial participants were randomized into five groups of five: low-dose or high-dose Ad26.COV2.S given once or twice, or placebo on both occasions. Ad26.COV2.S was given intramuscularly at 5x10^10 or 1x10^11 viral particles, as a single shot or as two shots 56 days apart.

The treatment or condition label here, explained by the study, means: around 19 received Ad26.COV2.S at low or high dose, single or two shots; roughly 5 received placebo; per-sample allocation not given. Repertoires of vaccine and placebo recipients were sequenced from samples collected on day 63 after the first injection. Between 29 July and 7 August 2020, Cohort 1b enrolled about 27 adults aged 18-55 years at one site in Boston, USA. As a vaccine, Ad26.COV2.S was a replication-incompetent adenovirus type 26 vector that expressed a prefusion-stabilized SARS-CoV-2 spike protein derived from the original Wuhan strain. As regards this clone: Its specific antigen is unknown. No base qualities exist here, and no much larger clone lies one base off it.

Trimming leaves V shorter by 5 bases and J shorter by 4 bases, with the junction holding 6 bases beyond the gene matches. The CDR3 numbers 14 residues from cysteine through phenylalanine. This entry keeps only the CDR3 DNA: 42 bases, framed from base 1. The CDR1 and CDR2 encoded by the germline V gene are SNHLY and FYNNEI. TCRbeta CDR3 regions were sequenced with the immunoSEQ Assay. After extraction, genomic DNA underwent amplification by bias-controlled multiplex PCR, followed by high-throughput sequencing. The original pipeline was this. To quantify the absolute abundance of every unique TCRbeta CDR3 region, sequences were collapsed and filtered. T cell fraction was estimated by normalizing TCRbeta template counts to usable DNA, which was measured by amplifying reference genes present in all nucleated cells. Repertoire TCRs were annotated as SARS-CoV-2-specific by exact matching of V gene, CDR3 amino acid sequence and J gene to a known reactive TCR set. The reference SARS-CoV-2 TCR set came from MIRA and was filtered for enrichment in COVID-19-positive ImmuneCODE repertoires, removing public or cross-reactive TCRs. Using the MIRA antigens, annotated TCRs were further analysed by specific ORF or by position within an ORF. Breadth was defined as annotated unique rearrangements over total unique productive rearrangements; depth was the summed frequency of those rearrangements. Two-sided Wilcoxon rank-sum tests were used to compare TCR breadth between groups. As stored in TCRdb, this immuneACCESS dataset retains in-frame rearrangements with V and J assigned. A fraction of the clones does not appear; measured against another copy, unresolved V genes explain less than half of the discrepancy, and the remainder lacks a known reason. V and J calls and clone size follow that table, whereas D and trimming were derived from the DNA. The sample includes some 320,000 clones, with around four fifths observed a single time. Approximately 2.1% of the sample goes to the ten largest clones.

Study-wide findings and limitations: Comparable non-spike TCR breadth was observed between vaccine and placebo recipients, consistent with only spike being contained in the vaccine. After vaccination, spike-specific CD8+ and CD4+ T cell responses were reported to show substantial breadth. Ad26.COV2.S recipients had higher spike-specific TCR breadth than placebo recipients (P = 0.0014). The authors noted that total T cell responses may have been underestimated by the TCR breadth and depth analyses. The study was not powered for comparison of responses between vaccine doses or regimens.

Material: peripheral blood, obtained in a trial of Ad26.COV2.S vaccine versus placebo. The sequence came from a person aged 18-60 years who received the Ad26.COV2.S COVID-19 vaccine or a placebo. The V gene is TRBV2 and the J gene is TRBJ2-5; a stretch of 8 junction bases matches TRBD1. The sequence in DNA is TGTGCCAGCAGTTACGACAGGGGTGGAGAGACCCAGTACTTC. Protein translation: CASSYDRGGETQYF.